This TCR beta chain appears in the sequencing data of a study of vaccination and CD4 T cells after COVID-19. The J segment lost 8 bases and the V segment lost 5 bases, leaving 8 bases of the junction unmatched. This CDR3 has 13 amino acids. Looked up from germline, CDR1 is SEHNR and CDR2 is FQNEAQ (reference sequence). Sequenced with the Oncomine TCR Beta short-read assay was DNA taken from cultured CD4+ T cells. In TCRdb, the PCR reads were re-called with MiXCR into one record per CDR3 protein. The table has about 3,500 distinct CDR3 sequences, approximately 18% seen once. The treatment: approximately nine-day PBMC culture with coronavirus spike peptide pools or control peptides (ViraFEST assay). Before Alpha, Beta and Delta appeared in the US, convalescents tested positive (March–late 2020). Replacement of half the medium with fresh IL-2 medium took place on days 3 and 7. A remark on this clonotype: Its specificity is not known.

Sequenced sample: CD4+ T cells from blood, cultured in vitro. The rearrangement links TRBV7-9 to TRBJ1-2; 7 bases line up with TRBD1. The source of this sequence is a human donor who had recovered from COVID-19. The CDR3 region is CASSPNRGWGYTF. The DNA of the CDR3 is TGTGCCAGCAGCCCAAACAGGGGTTGGGGCTACACCTTC.